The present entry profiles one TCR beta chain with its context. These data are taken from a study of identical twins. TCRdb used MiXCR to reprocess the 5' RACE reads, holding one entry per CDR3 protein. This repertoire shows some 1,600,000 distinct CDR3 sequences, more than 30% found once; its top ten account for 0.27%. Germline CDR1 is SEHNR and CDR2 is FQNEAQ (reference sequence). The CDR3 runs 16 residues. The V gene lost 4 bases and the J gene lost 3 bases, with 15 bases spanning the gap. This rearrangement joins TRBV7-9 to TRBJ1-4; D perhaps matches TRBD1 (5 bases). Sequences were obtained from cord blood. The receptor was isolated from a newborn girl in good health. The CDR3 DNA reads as TGTGCCAGCAGCTCCGACAGACAGACGGCTAATGAAAAACTGTTTTTT. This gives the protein CASSSDRQTANEKLFF.